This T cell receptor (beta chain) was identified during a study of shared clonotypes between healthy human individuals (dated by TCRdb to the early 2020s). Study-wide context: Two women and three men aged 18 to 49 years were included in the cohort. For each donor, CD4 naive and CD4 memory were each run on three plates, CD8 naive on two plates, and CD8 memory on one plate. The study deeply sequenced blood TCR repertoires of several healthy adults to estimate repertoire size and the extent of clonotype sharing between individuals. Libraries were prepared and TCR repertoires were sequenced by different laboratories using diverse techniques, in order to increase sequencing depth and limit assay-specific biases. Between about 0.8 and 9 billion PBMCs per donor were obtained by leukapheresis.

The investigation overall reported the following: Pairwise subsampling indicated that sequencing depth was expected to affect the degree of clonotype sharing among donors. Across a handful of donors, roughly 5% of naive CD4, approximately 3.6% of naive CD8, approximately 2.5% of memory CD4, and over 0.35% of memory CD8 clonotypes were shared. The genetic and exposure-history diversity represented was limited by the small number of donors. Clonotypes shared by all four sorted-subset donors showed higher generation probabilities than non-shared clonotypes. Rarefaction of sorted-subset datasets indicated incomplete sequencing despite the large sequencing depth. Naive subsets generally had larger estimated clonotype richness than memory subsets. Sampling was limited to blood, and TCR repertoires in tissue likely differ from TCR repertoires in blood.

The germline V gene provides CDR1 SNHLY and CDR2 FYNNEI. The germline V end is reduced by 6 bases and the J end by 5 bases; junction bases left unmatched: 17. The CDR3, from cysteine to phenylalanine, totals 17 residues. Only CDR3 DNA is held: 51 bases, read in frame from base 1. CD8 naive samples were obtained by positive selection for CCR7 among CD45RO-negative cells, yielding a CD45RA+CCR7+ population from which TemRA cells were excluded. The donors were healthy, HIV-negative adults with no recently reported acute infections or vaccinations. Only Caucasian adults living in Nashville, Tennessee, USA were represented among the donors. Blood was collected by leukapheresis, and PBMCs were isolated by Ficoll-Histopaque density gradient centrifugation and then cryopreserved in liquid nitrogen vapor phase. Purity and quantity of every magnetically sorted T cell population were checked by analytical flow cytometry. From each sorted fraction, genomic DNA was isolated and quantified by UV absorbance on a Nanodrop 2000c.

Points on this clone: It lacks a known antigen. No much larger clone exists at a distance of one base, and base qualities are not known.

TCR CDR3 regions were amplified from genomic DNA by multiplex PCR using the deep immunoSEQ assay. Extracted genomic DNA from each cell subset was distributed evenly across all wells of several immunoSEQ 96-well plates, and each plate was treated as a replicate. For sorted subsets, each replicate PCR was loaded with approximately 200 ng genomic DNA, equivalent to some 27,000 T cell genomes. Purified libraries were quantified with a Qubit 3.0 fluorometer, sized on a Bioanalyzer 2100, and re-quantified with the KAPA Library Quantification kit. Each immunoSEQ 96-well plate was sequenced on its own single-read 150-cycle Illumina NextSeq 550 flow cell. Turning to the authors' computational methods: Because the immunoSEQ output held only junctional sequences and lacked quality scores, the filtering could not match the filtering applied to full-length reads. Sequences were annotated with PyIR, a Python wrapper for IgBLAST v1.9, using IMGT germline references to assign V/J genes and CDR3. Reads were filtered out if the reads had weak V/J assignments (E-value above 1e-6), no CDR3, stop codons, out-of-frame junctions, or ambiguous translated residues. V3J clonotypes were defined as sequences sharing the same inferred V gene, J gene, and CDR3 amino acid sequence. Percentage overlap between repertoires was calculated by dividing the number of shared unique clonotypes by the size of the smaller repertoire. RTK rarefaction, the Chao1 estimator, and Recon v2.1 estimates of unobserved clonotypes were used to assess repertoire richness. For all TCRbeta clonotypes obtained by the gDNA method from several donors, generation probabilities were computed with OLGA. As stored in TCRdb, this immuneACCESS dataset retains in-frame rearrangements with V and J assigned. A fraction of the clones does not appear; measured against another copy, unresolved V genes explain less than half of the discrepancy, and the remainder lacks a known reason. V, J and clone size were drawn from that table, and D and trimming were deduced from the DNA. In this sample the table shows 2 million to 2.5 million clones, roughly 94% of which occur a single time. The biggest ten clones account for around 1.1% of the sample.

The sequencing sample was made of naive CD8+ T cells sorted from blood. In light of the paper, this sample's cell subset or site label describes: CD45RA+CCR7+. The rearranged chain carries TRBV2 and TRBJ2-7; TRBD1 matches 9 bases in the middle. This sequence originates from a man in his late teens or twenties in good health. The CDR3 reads CASRETPGTGNFDEQYF. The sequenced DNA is TGTGCCAGCAGGGAAACTCCCGGGACAGGGAATTTCGACGAGCAGTACTTC. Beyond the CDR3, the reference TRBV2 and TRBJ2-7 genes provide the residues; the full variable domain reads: EPEVTQTPSHQVTQMGQEVILRCVPISNHLYFYWYRQILGQKVEFLVSFYNNEISEKSEIFDDQFSVERPDGSNFTLKIRSTKLEDSAMYFCASRETPGTGNFDEQYFGPGTRLTVT.